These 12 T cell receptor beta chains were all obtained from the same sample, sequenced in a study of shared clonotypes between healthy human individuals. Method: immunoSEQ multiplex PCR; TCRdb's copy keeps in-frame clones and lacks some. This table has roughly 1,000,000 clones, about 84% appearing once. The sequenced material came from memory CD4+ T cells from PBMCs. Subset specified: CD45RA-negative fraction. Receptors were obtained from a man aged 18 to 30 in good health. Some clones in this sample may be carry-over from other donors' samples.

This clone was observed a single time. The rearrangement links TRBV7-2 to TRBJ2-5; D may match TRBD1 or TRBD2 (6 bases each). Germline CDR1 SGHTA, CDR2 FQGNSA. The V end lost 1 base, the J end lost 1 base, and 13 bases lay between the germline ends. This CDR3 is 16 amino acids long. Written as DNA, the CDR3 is TGTGCCAGCAGCTTAGGCGCCACGGGGGCCCAAGAGACCCAGTACTTC. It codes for CASSLGATGAQETQYF.

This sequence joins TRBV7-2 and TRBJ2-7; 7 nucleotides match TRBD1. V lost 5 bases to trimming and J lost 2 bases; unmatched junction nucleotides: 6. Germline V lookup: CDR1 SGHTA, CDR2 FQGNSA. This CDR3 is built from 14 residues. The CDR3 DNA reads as TGTGCCAGCAGCACCGGGACAGTTACCTACGAGCAGTACTTC. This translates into CASSTGTVTYEQYF. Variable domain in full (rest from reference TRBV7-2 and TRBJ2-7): GAGVSQSPSNKVTEKGKDVELRCDPISGHTALYWYRQSLGQGLEFLIYFQGNSAPDKSGLPSDRFSAERTGGSVSTLTIQRTQQEDSAVYLCASSTGTVTYEQYFGPGTRLTVT.

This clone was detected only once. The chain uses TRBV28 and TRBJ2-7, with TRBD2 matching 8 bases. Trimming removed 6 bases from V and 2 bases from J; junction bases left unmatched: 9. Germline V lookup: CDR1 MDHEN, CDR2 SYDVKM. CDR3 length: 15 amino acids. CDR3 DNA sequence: TGTGCCAGCAGGGGACCCGGACTAGCCGCCTACGAGCAGTACTTC. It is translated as CASRGPGLAAYEQYF.

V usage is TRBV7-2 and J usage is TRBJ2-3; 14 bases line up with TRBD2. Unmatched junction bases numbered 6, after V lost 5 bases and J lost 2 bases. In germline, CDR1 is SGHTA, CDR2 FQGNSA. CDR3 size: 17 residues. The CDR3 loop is CASSPLGLAGVTDTQYF. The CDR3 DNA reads TGTGCCAGCAGCCCCTTGGGACTAGCGGGAGTCACAGATACGCAGTATTTT. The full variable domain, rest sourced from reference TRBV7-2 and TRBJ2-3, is GAGVSQSPSNKVTEKGKDVELRCDPISGHTALYWYRQSLGQGLEFLIYFQGNSAPDKSGLPSDRFSAERTGGSVSTLTIQRTQQEDSAVYLCASSPLGLAGVTDTQYFGPGTRLTVL.

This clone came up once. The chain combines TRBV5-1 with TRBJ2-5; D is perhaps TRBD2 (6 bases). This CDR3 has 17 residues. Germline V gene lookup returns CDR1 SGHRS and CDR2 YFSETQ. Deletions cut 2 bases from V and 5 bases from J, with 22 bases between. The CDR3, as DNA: TGCGCCAGCAGCTTTGGGTGGGGAGGCAGTATCTATGAGACCCAGTACTTC. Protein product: CASSFGWGGSIYETQYF.

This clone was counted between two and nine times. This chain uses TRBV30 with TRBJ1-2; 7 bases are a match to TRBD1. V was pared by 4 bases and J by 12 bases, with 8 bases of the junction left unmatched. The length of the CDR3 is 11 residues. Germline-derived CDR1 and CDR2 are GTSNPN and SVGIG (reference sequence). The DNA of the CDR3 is TGTGCCTGGAACGCACAGGGGACCGACACCTTC. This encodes CAWNAQGTDTF.

CDR3 DNA sequence: TGTGCCAGCAGCCAAACACCCGGGACGGAGGGCTCCTACGAGCAGTACTTC. This encodes CASSQTPGTEGSYEQYF. The chain combines TRBV4-2 with TRBJ2-7; the D gene is possibly TRBD2 (6 bases). This CDR3 has 17 amino acids. Germline values: CDR1 LGHNA, CDR2 YNFKEQ. V was clipped by 2 bases and J by 0 bases, with 17 bases between them.

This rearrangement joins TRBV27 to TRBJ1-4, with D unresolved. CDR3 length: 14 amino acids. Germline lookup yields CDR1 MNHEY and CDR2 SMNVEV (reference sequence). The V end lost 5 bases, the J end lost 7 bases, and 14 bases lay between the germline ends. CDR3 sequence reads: CASSIKTAGEKLFF. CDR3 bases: TGTGCCAGCAGTATAAAGACGGCCGGTGAAAAACTGTTTTTT.

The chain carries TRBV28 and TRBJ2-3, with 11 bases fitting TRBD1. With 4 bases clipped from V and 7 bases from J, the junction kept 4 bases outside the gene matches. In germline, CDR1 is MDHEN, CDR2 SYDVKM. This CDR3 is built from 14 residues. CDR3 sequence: CASSYGDRGNTQYF. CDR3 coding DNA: TGTGCCAGCAGTTATGGGGACAGGGGGAATACGCAGTATTTT.

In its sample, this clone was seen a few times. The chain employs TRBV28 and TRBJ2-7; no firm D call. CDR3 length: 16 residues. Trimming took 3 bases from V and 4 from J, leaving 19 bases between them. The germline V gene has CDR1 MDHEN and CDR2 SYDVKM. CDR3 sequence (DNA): TGTGCCAGCAGTTTGGTTCCCCTGTCGGGCGAATACGAGCAGTACTTC. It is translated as CASSLVPLSGEYEQYF.

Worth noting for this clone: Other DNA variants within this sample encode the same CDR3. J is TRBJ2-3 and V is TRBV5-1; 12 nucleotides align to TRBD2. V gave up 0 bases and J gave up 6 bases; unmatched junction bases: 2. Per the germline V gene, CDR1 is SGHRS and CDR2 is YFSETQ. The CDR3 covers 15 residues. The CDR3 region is CASSLGLAGADTQYF. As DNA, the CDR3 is TGCGCCAGCAGCTTGGGACTAGCGGGAGCTGATACGCAGTATTTT.

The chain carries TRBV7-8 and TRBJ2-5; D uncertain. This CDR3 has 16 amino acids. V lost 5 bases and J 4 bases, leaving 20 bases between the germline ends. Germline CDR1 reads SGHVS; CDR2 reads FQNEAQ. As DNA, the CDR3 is TGTGCCAGCAGCCCCCGACTTAGACCCGACCCAGAGACCCAGTACTTC. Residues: CASSPRLRPDPETQYF.